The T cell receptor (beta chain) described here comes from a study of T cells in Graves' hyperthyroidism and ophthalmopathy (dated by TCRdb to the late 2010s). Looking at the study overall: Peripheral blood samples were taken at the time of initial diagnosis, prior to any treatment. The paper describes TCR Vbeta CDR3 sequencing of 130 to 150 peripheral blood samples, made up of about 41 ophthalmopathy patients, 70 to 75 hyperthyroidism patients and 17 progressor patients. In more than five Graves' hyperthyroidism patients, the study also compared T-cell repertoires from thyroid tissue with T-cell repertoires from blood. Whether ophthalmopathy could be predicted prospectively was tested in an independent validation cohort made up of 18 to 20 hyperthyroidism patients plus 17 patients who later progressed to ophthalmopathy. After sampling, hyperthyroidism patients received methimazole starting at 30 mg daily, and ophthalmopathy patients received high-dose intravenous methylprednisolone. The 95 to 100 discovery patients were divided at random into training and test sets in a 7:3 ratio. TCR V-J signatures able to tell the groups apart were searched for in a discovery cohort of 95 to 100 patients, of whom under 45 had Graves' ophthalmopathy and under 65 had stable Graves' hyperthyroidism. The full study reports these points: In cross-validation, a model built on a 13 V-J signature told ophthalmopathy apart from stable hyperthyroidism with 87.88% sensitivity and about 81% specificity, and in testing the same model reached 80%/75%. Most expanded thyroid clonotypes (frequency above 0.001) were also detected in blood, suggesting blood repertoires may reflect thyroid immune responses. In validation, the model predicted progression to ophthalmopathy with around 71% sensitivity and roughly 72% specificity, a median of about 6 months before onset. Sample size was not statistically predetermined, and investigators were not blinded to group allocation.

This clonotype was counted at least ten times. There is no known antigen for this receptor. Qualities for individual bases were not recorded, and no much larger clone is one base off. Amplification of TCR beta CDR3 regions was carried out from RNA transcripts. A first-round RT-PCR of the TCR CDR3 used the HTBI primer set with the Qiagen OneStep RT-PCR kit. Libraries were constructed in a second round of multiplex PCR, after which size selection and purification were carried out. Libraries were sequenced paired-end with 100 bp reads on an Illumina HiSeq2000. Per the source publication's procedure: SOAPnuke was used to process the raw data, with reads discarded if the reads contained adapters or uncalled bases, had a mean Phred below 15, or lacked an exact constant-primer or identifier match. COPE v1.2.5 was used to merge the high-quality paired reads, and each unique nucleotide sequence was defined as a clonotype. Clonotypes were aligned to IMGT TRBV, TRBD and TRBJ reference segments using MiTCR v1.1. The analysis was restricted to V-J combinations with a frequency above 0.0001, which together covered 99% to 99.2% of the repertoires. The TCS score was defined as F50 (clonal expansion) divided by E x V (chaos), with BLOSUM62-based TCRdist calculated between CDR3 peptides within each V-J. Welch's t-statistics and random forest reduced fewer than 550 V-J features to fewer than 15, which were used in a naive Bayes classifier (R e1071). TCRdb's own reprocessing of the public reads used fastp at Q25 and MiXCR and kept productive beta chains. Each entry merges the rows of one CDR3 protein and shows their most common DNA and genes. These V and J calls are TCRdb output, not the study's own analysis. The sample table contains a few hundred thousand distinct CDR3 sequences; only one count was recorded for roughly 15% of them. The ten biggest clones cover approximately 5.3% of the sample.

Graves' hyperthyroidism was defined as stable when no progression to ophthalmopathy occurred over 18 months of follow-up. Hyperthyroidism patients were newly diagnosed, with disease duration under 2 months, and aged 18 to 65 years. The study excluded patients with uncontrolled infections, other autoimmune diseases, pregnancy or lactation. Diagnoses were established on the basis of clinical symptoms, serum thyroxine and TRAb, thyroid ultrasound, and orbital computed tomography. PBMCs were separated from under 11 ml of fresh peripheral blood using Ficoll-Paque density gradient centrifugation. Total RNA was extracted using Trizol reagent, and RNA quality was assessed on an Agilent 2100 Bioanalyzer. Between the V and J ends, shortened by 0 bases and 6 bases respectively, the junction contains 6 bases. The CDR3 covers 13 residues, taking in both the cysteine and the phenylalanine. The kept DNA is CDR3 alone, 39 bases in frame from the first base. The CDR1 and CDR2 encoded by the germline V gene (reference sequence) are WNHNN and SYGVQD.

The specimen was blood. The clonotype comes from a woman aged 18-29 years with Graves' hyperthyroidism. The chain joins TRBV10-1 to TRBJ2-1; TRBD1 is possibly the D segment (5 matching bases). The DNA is TGCGCCAGCAGTGAGTCAACAGGCAATGAGCAGTTCTTC. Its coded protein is CASSESTGNEQFF.